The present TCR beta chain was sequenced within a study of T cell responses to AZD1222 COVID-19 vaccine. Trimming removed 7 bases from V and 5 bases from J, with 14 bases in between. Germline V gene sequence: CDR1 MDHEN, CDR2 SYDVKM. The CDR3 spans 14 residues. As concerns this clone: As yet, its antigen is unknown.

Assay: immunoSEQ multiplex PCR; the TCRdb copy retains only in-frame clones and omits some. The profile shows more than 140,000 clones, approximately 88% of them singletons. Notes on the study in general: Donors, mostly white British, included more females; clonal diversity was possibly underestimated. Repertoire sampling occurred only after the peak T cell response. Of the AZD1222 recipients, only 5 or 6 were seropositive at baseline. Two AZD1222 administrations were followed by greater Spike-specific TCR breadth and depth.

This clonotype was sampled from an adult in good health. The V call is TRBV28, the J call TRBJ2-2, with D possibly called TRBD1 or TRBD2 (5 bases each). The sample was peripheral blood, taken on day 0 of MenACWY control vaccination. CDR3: CASKSPGRTGELFF. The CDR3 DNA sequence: TGTGCCAGCAAATCCCCGGGGCGGACCGGGGAGCTGTTTTTT.